Reported below is one T cell receptor beta chain. Its antigen is undetermined. The CDR3 runs 14 residues. The donors were part of the approximately 130-subject validation cohort, which stood apart from the approximately 630-subject first cohort. The data were produced by immunoSEQ multiplex PCR, yet TCRdb's version contains in-frame clones alone and is incomplete. The table lists fewer than 120,000 clones, more than 75% of them singletons. The data originate from a study of cytomegalovirus exposure and HLA in healthy donors. Study-level results: Clusters of TCRs from the first cohort tended to co-occur in the roughly 120 validation repertoires (as a later analysis found). Cytomegalovirus association was listed for 170 or so TCR beta chains. Many donors carried some public TCRs, although rarity characterized most TCR sequences.

This receptor was taken from a woman aged 25 to 39 in good health and CMV-seropositive. V usage is TRBV21-1 and J usage is TRBJ2-1; the D segment call TRBD1 is taken from the table without a DNA check. TRBV21-1 is an annotated pseudogene. The sequenced sample consisted of PBMCs. CDR3 nucleotides: TGTGCCAGCAGCATAGACAGGGTCTACAATGAGCAGTTCTTC. Translating gives CASSIDRVYNEQFF.